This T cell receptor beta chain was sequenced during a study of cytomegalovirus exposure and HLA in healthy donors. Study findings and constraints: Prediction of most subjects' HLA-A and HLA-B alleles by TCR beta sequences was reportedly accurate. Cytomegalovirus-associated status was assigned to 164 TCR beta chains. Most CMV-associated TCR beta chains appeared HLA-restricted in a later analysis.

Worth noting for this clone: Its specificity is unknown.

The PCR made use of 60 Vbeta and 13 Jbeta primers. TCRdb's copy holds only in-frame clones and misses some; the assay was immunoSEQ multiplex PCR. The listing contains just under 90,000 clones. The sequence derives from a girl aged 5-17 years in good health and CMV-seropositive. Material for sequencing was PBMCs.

The CDR3 loop is CASSRDIYGYTF. For the CDR3, the DNA is TGTGCCAGCAGCCGGGACATCTATGGCTACACCTTC. The chain employs TRBV7-9 and TRBJ1-2, with a possible D match to TRBD1 (6 bases). CDR3 size: 12 residues. CDR1 and CDR2 from the germline V gene are SEHNR and FQNEAQ (reference sequence). Trimming cost V 5 bases and J 4 bases, with 8 bases left between them.